The clone carrying this T cell receptor (beta chain) is a singleton in its sample. As yet, its antigen is unknown. Libraries were prepared by immunoSEQ multiplex PCR; TCRdb keeps only in-frame clonotypes and omits some of them. The sample holds over 200,000 clones, around 78% seen once. This sample is drawn from a study of cytomegalovirus exposure and HLA in healthy donors. Study-level background: The same platform as the 500 to 700 first-cohort repertoires was used for the 120 validation repertoires, a later analysis reported.

The germline V gene encodes CDR1 SNHLY and CDR2 FYNNEI. Trimming stripped 0 bases from V and 8 bases from J, with 13 bases between. This CDR3 spans 14 amino acids. Notes on the study in general: Researchers counted 164 TCR beta chains as cytomegalovirus-associated. Diagnosis of cytomegalovirus status made by the classifier reportedly showed high specificity and sensitivity.

Sequenced input: PBMCs. The receptor was isolated from a young woman in good health and CMV-seronegative. The chain carries TRBV2 and TRBJ1-2; TRBD1 is a possible D gene (5 bases). CDR3 sequence: CASSEARGPGGYTF. The CDR3 DNA follows: TGTGCCAGCAGTGAAGCCCGGGGCCCGGGCGGCTACACCTTC.